A selection of T cell receptor beta chains follows, all from one sample in a study of identical twins. In TCRdb, the 5' RACE reads were re-called with MiXCR into one record per CDR3 protein. The sample holds 300,000 to 400,000 distinct CDR3 sequences, approximately 13% seen once. The data also belong to a second study, concerning yellow fever vaccine responses in identical twins.

The sequenced sample consisted of CD8+ T cells sorted from blood. The receptors shown here come from a woman between 18 and 29 years old in good health. Each CDR3 is given with its conserved first and last residue. D genes are given only for firm matches. Size values are once, few and many counts, or a class for expanded clones, and some rows have none.

size: many
D: TRBD1
J: TRBJ1-6
V: TRBV7-9
DNA: TGTGCCAGCCAAGGACAGGGGGATAATTCACCCCTCCACTTT
CDR3: CASQGQGDNSPLHF

size: .
D: .
J: TRBJ1-1
V: TRBV9
DNA: TGTGCCAGCAGCGTCAACCAGGGTGAAGCTTTCTTT
CDR3: CASSVNQGEAFF

size: .
D: TRBD2
J: TRBJ2-7
V: TRBV7-9
DNA: TGTGCCAGCAGCTCCGAGACTAGCGGGAGACTGGAGCAGTACTTC
CDR3: CASSSETSGRLEQYF

size: .
D: .
J: TRBJ1-2
V: TRBV15
DNA: TGTGCCACCAGCAGAGACAGGGTTCCTGGCTATGGCTACACCTTC
CDR3: CATSRDRVPGYGYTF

size: .
D: TRBD2
J: TRBJ2-7
V: TRBV28
DNA: TGTGCCAGCAGTTTTCGACTAGCGGGAGAATACGAGCAGTACTTC
CDR3: CASSFRLAGEYEQYF

size: .
D: TRBD2
J: TRBJ2-2
V: TRBV5-4
DNA: TGTGCCAGCAGCTTGTGGGGGAGGGTTAGCGGAACCTCGAACACCGGGGAGCTGTTTTTT
CDR3: CASSLWGRVSGTSNTGELFF

size: .
D: .
J: TRBJ2-6
V: TRBV27
DNA: TGTGCCAGCAGTCCCCTCTGGTCCCCCTCTGGGGCCAACGTCCTGACTTTC
CDR3: CASSPLWSPSGANVLTF

size: few
D: .
J: TRBJ1-1
V: TRBV9
DNA: TGTGCCAGCAGCGCCCTCGGGGACACTGAAGCTTTCTTT
CDR3: CASSALGDTEAFF

size: .
D: .
J: TRBJ2-2
V: TRBV24-1
DNA: TGTGCCACCAGTCAGACTTGGACCGGGGAGCTGTTTTTT
CDR3: CATSQTWTGELFF

size: few
D: TRBD1
J: TRBJ1-1
V: TRBV5-5
DNA: TGTGCCAGCACTAGGGACAGGGCGATTGAAGCTTTCTTT
CDR3: CASTRDRAIEAFF

size: .
D: TRBD1
J: TRBJ1-2
V: TRBV5-6
DNA: TGTGCCAGCAGCCCAGGACAGGCTCACGGCTACACCTTC
CDR3: CASSPGQAHGYTF

size: .
D: .
J: TRBJ1-6
V: TRBV5-1
DNA: TGCGCCAGCAGCTTCGGACAGACCTATAATTCACCCCTCCACTTT
CDR3: CASSFGQTYNSPLHF

size: many
D: TRBD2
J: TRBJ2-1
V: TRBV4-1
DNA: TGCGCCAGCAGCCAAATCGGGGGTACTGGGAGGGGGCAGTTCTTC
CDR3: CASSQIGGTGRGQFF

size: .
D: TRBD2
J: TRBJ2-1
V: TRBV20-1
DNA: TGCAGTGCTAGAGCTAGCGGGAACTACAATGAGCAGTTCTTC
CDR3: CSARASGNYNEQFF